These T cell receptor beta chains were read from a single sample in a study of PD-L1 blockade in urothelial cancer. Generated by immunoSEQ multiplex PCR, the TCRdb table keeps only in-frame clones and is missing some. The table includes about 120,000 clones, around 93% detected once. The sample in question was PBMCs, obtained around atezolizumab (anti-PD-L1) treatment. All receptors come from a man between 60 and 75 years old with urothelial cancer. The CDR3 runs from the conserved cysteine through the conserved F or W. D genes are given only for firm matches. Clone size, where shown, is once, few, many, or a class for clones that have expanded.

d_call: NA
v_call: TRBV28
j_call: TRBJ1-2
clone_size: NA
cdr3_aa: CASRIQEGYYGYTF
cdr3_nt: TGTGCCAGCAGGATACAGGAGGGTTACTATGGCTACACCTTC

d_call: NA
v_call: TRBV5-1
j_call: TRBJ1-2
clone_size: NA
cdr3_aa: CASSLAAAQAGGYTF
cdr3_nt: TGCGCCAGCAGCTTGGCCGCGGCCCAGGCGGGTGGCTACACCTTC

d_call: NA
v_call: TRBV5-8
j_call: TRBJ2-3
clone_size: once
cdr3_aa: CASSLLPGSTDTQYF
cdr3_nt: TGTGCCAGCAGCTTGCTGCCAGGTAGCACAGATACGCAGTATTTT

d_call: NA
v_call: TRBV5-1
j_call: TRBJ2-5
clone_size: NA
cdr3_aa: CASSLGLQETQYF
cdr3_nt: TGCGCCAGCAGCTTGGGTCTCCAAGAGACCCAGTACTTC

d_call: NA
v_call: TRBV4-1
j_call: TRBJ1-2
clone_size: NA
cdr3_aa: CASSQESQLVYGYTF
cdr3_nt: TGCGCCAGCAGCCAAGAGTCACAGTTGGTCTATGGCTACACCTTC

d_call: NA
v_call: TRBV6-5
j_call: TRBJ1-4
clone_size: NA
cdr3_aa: CASSPTAVPNEKLFF
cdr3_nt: TGTGCCAGCAGTCCTACAGCAGTCCCCAATGAAAAACTGTTTTTT

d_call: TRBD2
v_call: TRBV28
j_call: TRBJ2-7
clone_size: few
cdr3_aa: CASSYTSDEQYF
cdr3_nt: TGTGCCAGCAGTTACACTAGCGACGAGCAGTACTTC

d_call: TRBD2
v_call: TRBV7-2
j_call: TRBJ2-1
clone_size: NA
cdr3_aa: CASSASGSSYNEQFF
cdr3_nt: TGTGCCAGCAGCGCTAGCGGGAGCTCCTACAATGAGCAGTTCTTC

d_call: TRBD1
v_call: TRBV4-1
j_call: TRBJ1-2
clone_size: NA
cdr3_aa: CASSQEQGARGYTF
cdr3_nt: TGCGCCAGCAGCCAGGAACAGGGGGCGCGAGGCTACACCTTC

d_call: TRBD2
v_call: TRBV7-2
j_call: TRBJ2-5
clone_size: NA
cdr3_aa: CASSNPGLAGGSETQYF
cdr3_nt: TGTGCCAGCAGCAACCCGGGACTAGCGGGAGGGAGTGAGACCCAGTACTTC

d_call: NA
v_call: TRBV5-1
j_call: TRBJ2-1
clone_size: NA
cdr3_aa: CASSSGLGGSYNEQFF
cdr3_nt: TGCGCCAGCAGCTCGGGACTCGGAGGCTCCTACAATGAGCAGTTCTTC

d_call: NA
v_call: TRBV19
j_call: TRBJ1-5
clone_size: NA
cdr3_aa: CASSGQPYSNQPQHF
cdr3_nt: TGTGCCAGTAGCGGACAGCCTTATAGCAATCAGCCCCAGCATTTT

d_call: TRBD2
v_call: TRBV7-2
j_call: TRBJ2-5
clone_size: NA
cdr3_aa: CASSPTSGVGTQYF
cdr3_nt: TGTGCCAGCAGCCCAACTAGCGGGGTAGGGACCCAGTACTTC

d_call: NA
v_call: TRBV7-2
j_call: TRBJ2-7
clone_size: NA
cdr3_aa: CASSLGQVDSYEQYF
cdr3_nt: TGTGCCAGCAGCTTGGGGCAGGTCGATTCCTACGAGCAGTACTTC

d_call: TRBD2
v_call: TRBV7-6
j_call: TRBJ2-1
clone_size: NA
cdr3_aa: CASSPGASGGAYNEQFF
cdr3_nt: TGTGCCAGCAGCCCCGGGGCTAGCGGGGGGGCATACAATGAGCAGTTCTTC

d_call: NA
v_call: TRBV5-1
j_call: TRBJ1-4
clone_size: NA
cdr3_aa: CASSPAGTNEKLFF
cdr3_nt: TGCGCCAGCAGCCCCGCGGGGACTAATGAAAAACTGTTTTTT

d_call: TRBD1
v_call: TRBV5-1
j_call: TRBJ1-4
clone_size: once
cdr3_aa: CASSPGQGRGEKLFF
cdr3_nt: TGCGCCAGCAGCCCCGGACAGGGGAGGGGAGAAAAACTGTTTTTT

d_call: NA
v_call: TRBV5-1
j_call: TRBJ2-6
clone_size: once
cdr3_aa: CASSPGRTPGANVLTF
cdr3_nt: TGCGCCAGCAGCCCTGGACGGACTCCTGGGGCCAACGTCCTGACTTTC

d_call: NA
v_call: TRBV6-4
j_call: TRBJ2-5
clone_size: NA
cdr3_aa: CASRAGETQYF
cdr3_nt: TGTGCCAGCAGAGCAGGGGAGACCCAGTACTTC

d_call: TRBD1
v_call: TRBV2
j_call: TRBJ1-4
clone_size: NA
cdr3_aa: CATKQGGNEKLFF
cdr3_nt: TGTGCCACGAAACAGGGGGGTAATGAAAAACTGTTTTTT

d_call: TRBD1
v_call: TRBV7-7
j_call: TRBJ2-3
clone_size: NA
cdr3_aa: CASSTGGTDTQYF
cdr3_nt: TGTGCCAGCAGCACAGGGGGCACAGATACGCAGTATTTT

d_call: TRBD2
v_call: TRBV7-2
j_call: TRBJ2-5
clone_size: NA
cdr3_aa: CASSPQRGGGETQYF
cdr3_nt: TGTGCCAGCAGCCCTCAGCGGGGGGGCGGGGAGACCCAGTACTTC

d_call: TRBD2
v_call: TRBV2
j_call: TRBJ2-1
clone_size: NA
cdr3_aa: CASSEGASGMSSYNEQFF
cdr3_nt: TGTGCCAGCAGTGAAGGGGCTAGCGGCATGAGCTCCTACAATGAGCAGTTCTTC

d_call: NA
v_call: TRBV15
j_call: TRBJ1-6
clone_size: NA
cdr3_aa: CATSLRGGPLHF
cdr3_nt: TGTGCCACTTCACTCCGTGGGGGGCCCCTCCACTTT

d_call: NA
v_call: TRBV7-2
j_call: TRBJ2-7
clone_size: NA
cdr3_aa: CASSSVSSSYEQYF
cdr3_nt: TGTGCCAGCAGCTCCGTTTCCAGCTCCTACGAGCAGTACTTC

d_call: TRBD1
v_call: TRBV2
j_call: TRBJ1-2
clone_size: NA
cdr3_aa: CASSQIGQGAAGYTF
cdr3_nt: TGTGCCAGCAGCCAGATTGGACAGGGGGCCGCCGGCTACACCTTC

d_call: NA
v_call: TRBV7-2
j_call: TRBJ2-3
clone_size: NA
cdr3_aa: CASSFAGTTDTQYF
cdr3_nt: TGTGCCAGCAGCTTTGCGGGGACCACAGATACGCAGTATTTT

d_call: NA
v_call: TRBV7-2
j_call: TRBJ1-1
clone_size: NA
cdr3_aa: CASSLYNVIGLRPEAEAFF
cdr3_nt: TGTGCCAGCAGCTTATATAACGTAATAGGACTCCGACCCGAAGCTGAAGCTTTCTTT

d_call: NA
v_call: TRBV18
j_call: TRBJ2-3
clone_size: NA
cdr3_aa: CASSLAITDTQYF
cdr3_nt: TGTGCCAGCTCACTAGCGATCACAGATACGCAGTATTTT

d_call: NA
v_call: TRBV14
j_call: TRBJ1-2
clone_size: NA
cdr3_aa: CASSPRTGFEVSYTF
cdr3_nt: TGTGCCAGCAGTCCGCGCACAGGGTTTGAAGTGAGCTACACCTTC

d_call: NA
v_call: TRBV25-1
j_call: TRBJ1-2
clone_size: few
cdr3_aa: CASSEYEEARGYTF
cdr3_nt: TGTGCCAGCAGTGAATACGAAGAGGCTCGGGGCTACACCTTC

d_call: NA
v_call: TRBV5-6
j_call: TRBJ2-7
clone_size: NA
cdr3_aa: CASSLAPQDEQYF
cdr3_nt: TGTGCCAGCAGCTTGGCCCCCCAGGACGAGCAGTACTTC

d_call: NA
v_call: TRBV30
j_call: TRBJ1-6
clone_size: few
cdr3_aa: CAWSRNTGRNSPLHF
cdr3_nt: TGTGCCTGGAGCAGAAATACCGGGAGGAATTCACCCCTCCACTTT

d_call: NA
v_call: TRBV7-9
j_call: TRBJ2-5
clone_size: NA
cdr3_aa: CASSPTGAGETQYF
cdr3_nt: TGTGCCAGCAGCCCAACAGGGGCGGGGGAGACCCAGTACTTC

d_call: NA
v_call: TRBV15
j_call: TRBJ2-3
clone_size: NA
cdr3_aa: CATSRVGTGADTQYF
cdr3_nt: TGTGCCACCAGCAGAGTTGGGACGGGAGCAGATACGCAGTATTTT

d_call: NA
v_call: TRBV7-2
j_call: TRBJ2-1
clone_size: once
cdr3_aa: CASSLVRGATYNEQFF
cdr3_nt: TGTGCCAGCAGCTTAGTTCGGGGGGCAACCTACAATGAGCAGTTCTTC

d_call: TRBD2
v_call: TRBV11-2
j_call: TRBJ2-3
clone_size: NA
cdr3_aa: CASGSGSGTDTQYF
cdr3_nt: TGTGCCAGCGGGAGCGGGAGTGGGACAGATACGCAGTATTTT

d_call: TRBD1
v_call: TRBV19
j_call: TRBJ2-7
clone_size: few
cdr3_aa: CASSMEGITGGYEQYF
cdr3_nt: TGTGCCAGTAGTATGGAAGGGATAACAGGGGGTTACGAGCAGTACTTC

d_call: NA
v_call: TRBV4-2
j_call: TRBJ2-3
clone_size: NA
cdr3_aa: CASSRTSTHTDTQYF
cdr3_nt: TGTGCCAGCAGCCGAACTAGTACCCACACAGATACGCAGTATTTT